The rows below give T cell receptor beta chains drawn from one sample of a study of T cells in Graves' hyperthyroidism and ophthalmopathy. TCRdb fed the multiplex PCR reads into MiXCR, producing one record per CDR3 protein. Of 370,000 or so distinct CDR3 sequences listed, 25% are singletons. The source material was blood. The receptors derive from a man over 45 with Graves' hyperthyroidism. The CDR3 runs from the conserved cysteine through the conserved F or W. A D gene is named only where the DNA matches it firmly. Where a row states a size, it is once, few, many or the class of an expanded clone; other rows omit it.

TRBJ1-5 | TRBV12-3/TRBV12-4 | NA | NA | TGTGCCAGCAGGATCAACACAGGGTTCGGTCAGCCCCAGCATTTT | CASRINTGFGQPQHF
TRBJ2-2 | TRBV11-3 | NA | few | TGTGCCAGCAGCCCTCGCGACAGGAACACCGGGGAGCTGTTTTTT | CASSPRDRNTGELFF
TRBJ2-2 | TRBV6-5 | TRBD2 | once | TGTGCCAGCAGTTCCCAAGCGGGAGGTCTAACCGGGGAGCTGTTTTTT | CASSSQAGGLTGELFF
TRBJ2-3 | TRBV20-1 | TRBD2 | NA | TGCAGTGCTAGAACTCCTAGCGGGAGGGACACAGATACGCAGTATTTT | CSARTPSGRDTDTQYF
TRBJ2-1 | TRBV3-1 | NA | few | TGTGCCAGCGAAGGATTTACCTACAATGAGCAGTTCTTC | CASEGFTYNEQFF
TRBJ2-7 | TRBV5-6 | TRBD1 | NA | TGTGCCAGCAGCGGACGGGACAGGCCACCGGGGGAGCAGTACTTC | CASSGRDRPPGEQYF
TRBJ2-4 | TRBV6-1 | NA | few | TGTGCCAGCTCATGGAGGGGAACGGACATTCAGTACTTC | CASSWRGTDIQYF
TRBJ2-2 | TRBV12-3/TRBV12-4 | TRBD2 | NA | TGTGCCAGCAGGGATCCGACGGCGGGAGGATTCGGCACCGGGGAGCTGTTTTTT | CASRDPTAGGFGTGELFF
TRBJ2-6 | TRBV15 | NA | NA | TGTGCCACCGCGGATCCTAGGGCCAACGTCCTGACTTTC | CATADPRANVLTF
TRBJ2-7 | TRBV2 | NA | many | TGTGCCAGCAGTATCGACTACTCCTACGAGCAGTACTTC | CASSIDYSYEQYF
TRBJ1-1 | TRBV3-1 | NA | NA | TGTGCCAGCAGCCCGATAACAGGACTACAACCGAACCAAATGAACACTGAAGCTTTCTTT | CASSPITGLQPNQMNTEAFF
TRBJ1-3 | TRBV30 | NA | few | TGTGCCTGGAGTCCCGGGCAGCTATACTCTGGAAACACCATATATTTT | CAWSPGQLYSGNTIYF
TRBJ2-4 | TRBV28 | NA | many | TGTGCCAGCAGCTCTGGACAGACGAACATTCAGTACTTC | CASSSGQTNIQYF
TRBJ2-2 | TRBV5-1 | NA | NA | TGCGCCAGCAGGGGGATAGGGTCGAGCACCGGGGAGCTGTTTTTT | CASRGIGSSTGELFF
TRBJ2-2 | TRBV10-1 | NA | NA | TGCGCCAGCAGCCCCACAGGGCCCACCGGGGAGCTGTTTTTT | CASSPTGPTGELFF
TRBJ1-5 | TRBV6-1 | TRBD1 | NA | TGTGCCAGCAGTGAAACACAGGGGTCCGTGAGCCCCCAGCATTTT | CASSETQGSVSPQHF
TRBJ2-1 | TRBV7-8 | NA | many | TGTGCCAGCAGCTTAAGGCCAGTCGATGAGCAGTTCTTC | CASSLRPVDEQFF